Reported below is one T cell receptor beta chain. The source of the sample is a study of blood T cell repertoires in COVID-19. About the research overall: The United States, Italy and Spain provided the acute and convalescent COVID-19 samples. T cells, B-cell-depleted T cells, or PBMCs supplied cDNA or gDNA.

V lost 4 bases and J lost 5; bases outside the gene matches: 7. The CDR3 runs 14 residues. Germline-derived CDR1 and CDR2 are LNHDA and SQIVND (reference sequence). Per the study methods: The authors estimated nucleated cell counts from reference gene primer amplification. Assay: immunoSEQ multiplex PCR; the TCRdb copy retains only in-frame clones and omits some. V and J calls and clone size are given by that table; D and trimming were obtained from the DNA. This table holds roughly 140,000 clones, roughly 86% found once. This chain links TRBV19 with TRBJ1-1, with TRBD1 matching 7 bases. The receptor was derived from a human donor in a cohort sampled during active COVID-19. Sample: peripheral blood. CDR3 residues: CASSRGGYNTEAFF. CDR3 in DNA: TGTGCCAGTAGTAGAGGGGGCTATAATACTGAAGCTTTCTTT. The full variable domain, with the rest looked up from reference TRBV19 and TRBJ1-1, is DGGITQSPKYLFRKEGQNVTLSCEQNLNHDAMYWYRQDPGQGLRLIYYSQIVNDFQKGDIAEGYSVSREKKESFPLTVTSAQKNPTAFYLCASSRGGYNTEAFFGQGTRLTVV.